The next 18 T cell receptor beta chains were all read from a single sample in a study of T cell repertoires in cytomegalovirus infection. Via MiXCR, TCRdb re-called the reads, giving one row per CDR3 protein. The sample records over 450,000 distinct CDR3 sequences, roughly 12% being singletons. The sample taken for sequencing was PBMCs. Every receptor here comes from a human donor in good health (CMV status not recorded). Some clones in this sample may be carry-over from other donors' samples.

This clonotype was found many times. This chain uses TRBV7-8 with TRBJ2-2, with 9 bases identical to TRBD2. The CDR3 is made up of 16 amino acids. V was pared by 1 base and J by 6 bases, with 6 bases of the junction left unmatched. Germline lookup yields CDR1 SGHVS and CDR2 FQNEAQ. The DNA of the CDR3 is TGTGCCAGCAGCTTAGTGTTGCGGGGGGGCTCCGGGGAGCTGTTTTTT. This sequence encodes CASSLVLRGGSGELFF.

This clonotype was found many times. The genes are TRBV6-4 and TRBJ1-2, with TRBD1 identical over 7 bases. The CDR3 contains 15 residues. CDR1 is MRHNA and CDR2 is SNTAGT in the germline V gene. The junction had 6 bases not matched to a gene; V was cut back by 3 bases and J by 2 bases. The CDR3 DNA follows: TGTGCCAGCAGTGAAACGGAACAGGGGAACTATGGCTACACCTTC. Amino acid sequence: CASSETEQGNYGYTF.

This clonotype was detected ten times or more. CDR3 region: CASSPRDLPGTEKLFF. The CDR3 DNA reads as TGTGCCAGCAGCCCACGGGACCTACCCGGGACGGAAAAACTGTTTTTT. J is TRBJ1-4 and V is TRBV7-2, with a weak D call TRBD1 (5 bases). Trimming shortened V by 5 bases and J by 8 bases, and 21 bases separated the two germline ends. The CDR3 covers 16 residues. Germline CDR1 and CDR2: SGHTA and FQGNSA.

This clonotype was recorded many times. The chain recombines TRBV7-3 with TRBJ2-1, with D perhaps matching TRBD1 (5 bases). The CDR3 runs to 15 residues. Germline lookup yields CDR1 SGHTA and CDR2 FQGTGA. The ends were cut back, 2 bases at V and 8 bases at J, with 16 bases in the middle. CDR3 sequence (DNA): TGTGCCAGCAGCTTAGGGCCAGGGCTGGGCGATGAGCAGTTCTTC. This codes for CASSLGPGLGDEQFF. The whole variable domain, filled in from reference TRBV7-3 and TRBJ2-1, reads GAGVSQTPSNKVTEKGKYVELRCDPISGHTALYWYRQSLGQGPEFLIYFQGTGAADDSGLPNDRFFAVRPEGSVSTLKIQRTERGDSAVYLCASSLGPGLGDEQFFGPGTRLTVL.

The sample holds many counts of this clonotype. The rearrangement joins TRBV7-3 to TRBJ2-5, with D perhaps matching TRBD2 (6 bases). Looked up from germline, CDR1 is SGHTA and CDR2 is FQGTGA. This CDR3 contains 13 residues. Trimming took 5 bases from V and 1 from J, leaving 8 bases between them. The CDR3 loop reads CASSRDSQETQYF. For the CDR3, the DNA is TGTGCCAGCAGCCGGGACTCCCAAGAGACCCAGTACTTC.

This clonotype was detected ten times or more. This chain joins TRBV7-2 and TRBJ1-2; D call uncertain. CDR1 is SGHTA, CDR2 FQGNSA, per germline. V lost 1 base to trimming and J lost 4 bases, with 13 bases between them. The CDR3 extends over 15 amino acids. CDR3: CASSLGGGLSYGYTF. CDR3 nucleotide sequence: TGTGCCAGCAGCTTAGGGGGAGGGCTTTCCTATGGCTACACCTTC.

This clonotype was observed at least ten times. This rearrangement joins TRBV29-1 to TRBJ1-1, with TRBD1 as a possible D gene (5 bases). The CDR3 is 17 residues long. V shed 6 bases and J shed 4 bases, with 27 bases lying between them. Germline-derived CDR1 and CDR2 are SQVTM and ANQGSEA. CDR3 region: CSVENLKGPPGVTEAFF. As DNA, the CDR3 is TGCAGCGTAGAGAACCTGAAGGGACCTCCTGGGGTCACTGAAGCTTTCTTT. The variable domain in full, completed from reference TRBV29-1 and TRBJ1-1, reads SAVISQKPSRDICQRGTSLTIQCQVDSQVTMMFWYRQQPGQSLTLIATANQGSEATYESGFVIDKFPISRPNLTFSTLTVSNMSPEDSSIYLCSVENLKGPPGVTEAFFGQGTRLTVV.

This clonotype showed up many times. J is TRBJ2-2 and V is TRBV20-1; D might be TRBD1 (6 bases). The germline V gene has CDR1 DFQATT and CDR2 SNEGSKA (reference sequence). The length of the CDR3 is 14 residues. Trimming cost V 5 bases and J 0 bases, with 10 bases left between them. The CDR3 loop is CSAPGQTNTGELFF. CDR3 nucleotides: TGCAGTGCTCCCGGACAGACGAACACCGGGGAGCTGTTTTTT.

This clonotype came up a few times. As DNA, the CDR3 is TGTGCCAGCAGCGTAGAAACTAGGTTCAATGAGCAGTTCTTC. Translation gives CASSVETRFNEQFF. The J gene is TRBJ2-1, the V gene TRBV9; D possibly corresponds to TRBD2 (5 bases). The germline V and J ends were trimmed by 0 bases and 6 bases, with 10 bases remaining between them. The CDR3 contains 14 residues. CDR1 is SGDLS and CDR2 is YYNGEE in the germline V gene.

This clonotype was detected ten times or more. The chain combines TRBV6-2 or TRBV6-3 with TRBJ1-1; D gene ambiguous. Trimming pared 4 bases from V and 0 bases from J, leaving 3 bases between. CDR1 is MNHEY, CDR2 SVGEGT, per germline. The CDR3 runs to 12 residues. The CDR3 loop reads CASSFMNTEAFF. DNA for the CDR3: TGTGCCAGCAGTTTTATGAACACTGAAGCTTTCTTT.

This clonotype was counted ten times or more. This chain joins TRBV20-1 and TRBJ2-7; 10 bases are shared with TRBD2. The CDR3 has 14 residues. J was trimmed by 6 bases and V by 4 bases; bases with no gene match: 9. CDR1 DFQATT and CDR2 SNEGSKA come from the germline V gene (reference sequence). The CDR3 nucleotides are TGCAGTGCTACTCTAAGCGGGGGGGCCGGCGAGCAGTACTTC. Translated, it gives CSATLSGGAGEQYF.

This clonotype has at least ten counts. The CDR3, as DNA: TGCGCCAGCAGGGTGCCAGGGGGGACTAACGAGCAGTACTTC. The encoded protein is CASRVPGGTNEQYF. The chain couples TRBV4-1 to TRBJ2-7, with D perhaps matching TRBD1 or TRBD2 (7 bases each). Trimming removed 6 bases at V and 5 bases at J, with 17 bases between. Germline V lookup: CDR1 MGHRA, CDR2 YSYEKL. The CDR3 has 14 amino acids.

At least ten counts were recorded for this clonotype. The CDR3 nucleotides read TGTGCCAGCAGGAGGGGGGACTCAGCAGAGACCCAGTACTTC. Translating it yields CASRRGDSAETQYF. The J gene is TRBJ2-5, the V gene TRBV6-1; D may correspond to TRBD1 or TRBD2 (6 bases each). Deletions cut 6 bases from V and 4 bases from J, with 15 bases between. The CDR3 is 14 residues long. Germline assignment: CDR1 MNHNS and CDR2 SASEGT.

In this sample, this clonotype turned up many times. The chain uses TRBV4-2 and TRBJ2-1; 12 bases align to TRBD2. J lost 4 bases, V lost 3 bases, and 7 bases had no gene match. This CDR3 spans 17 amino acids. Germline values: CDR1 LGHNA, CDR2 YNFKEQ. The DNA for the CDR3 is TGTGCCAGCAGCCAGGAGGGACTAGCGGGTGCGTACAATGAGCAGTTCTTC. Amino acid sequence: CASSQEGLAGAYNEQFF.

In its sample, this clonotype was seen a few times. The chain joins TRBV5-1 to TRBJ2-1; 13 bases match TRBD2. Germline V CDR1 and CDR2: SGHRS, YFSETQ. Trimming at V came to 3 bases and at J to 7 bases, leaving 7 bases not matched to a gene. The CDR3 loop spans 16 amino acids. CDR3 protein: CASSYGLAGVENEQFF. The CDR3 DNA is TGCGCCAGCAGCTACGGACTAGCGGGAGTGGAGAATGAGCAGTTCTTC.

This clonotype was seen ten or more times. The J gene is TRBJ1-1, the V gene TRBV5-1; D is possibly TRBD1 (5 bases). Trimming cost V 0 bases and J 7 bases, with 7 bases left between them. The germline V gene encodes CDR1 SGHRS and CDR2 YFSETQ. The CDR3 consists of 12 residues. In DNA, the CDR3 is TGCGCCAGCAGCTTGGTGGACAATGAAGCTTTCTTT. This encodes CASSLVDNEAFF.

This clonotype has ten or more counts. This chain joins TRBV20-1 and TRBJ1-2; D is ambiguous. The CDR3 is made up of 12 amino acids. V was trimmed by 4 bases and J by 3 bases, leaving 9 bases between them. Germline lookup yields CDR1 DFQATT and CDR2 SNEGSKA (reference sequence). Here the CDR3 DNA reads TGCAGTGCTACAAGTCGGGACTATGGCTACACCTTC. Translation gives CSATSRDYGYTF.

The chain uses TRBV20-1 and TRBJ2-5, with TRBD1 as a possible D gene (5 bases). Looked up from germline, CDR1 is DFQATT and CDR2 is SNEGSKA (reference sequence). The CDR3 is 15 residues long. The V end was cut by 0 bases, the J end by 2 bases, with 13 bases between. The DNA for the CDR3 is TGCAGTGCTAGAGACCCTAGTGCAGGGCAAGAGACCCAGTACTTC. Its protein is CSARDPSAGQETQYF.